The 25 T cell receptor beta chains listed next were all sequenced from one sample in a study of control samples from healthy donors and cancer patients (dated by TCRdb to about 2020). The library was generated by the immunoSEQ multiplex PCR assay. TCRdb took this table from immuneACCESS and kept in-frame rearrangements with V and J called. Such tables lack part of the clones; where checked against another copy, unresolved V genes explain under half of the gap, and the rest is unexplained. This sample comprises about 140,000 clones, roughly 90% of them detected only once. The ten largest clones take up just under 5% of the sample. Input material: blood. The origin of the receptors is a man aged 30 to 39 in good health.

The chain joins TRBV5-4 to TRBJ1-4; TRBD1 might be the D (5 bases). The CDR3 is made up of 13 amino acids. CDR1 and CDR2 (germline): SGHNT, YYREEE (reference sequence). V lost 4 bases and J lost 5, with 9 bases in between. CDR3 DNA: TGTGCCAGCAGCATAGGGGTGAATGAAAAACTGTTTTTT. This codes for CASSIGVNEKLFF. The full variable domain, in which reference TRBV5-4 and TRBJ1-4 provide the parts outside the CDR3, is ETGVTQSPTHLIKTRGQQVTLRCSSQSGHNTVSWYQQALGQGPQFIFQYYREEENGRGNFPPRFSGLQFPNYSSELNVNALELDDSALYLCASSIGVNEKLFFGSGTQLSVL.

The J gene is TRBJ1-2, the V gene TRBV11-2, with 8 bases that match TRBD1. The germline V gene encodes CDR1 SGHAT and CDR2 FQNNGV. V shed 1 base, J shed 6 bases, and the junction held 10 bases outside the gene matches. The CDR3 is made up of 16 amino acids. DNA for the CDR3: TGTGCCAGCAGCTTAGGGGCGGGGACAGGCCTACATGGCTACACCTTC. It yields the protein CASSLGAGTGLHGYTF. Based on the CDR3 plus reference TRBV11-2 and TRBJ1-2, the full variable domain is EAGVAQSPRYKIIEKRQSVAFWCNPISGHATLYWYQQILGQGPKLLIQFQNNGVVDDSQLPKDRFSAERLKGVDSTLKIQPAKLEDSAVYLCASSLGAGTGLHGYTFGSGTRLTVV.

This clone was observed a few times. The CDR3 reads CASSSSTGTRNTIYF. The CDR3 DNA follows: TGTGCCAGCAGCTCCTCTACCGGGACAAGAAACACCATATATTTT. The chain uses TRBV13 and TRBJ1-3, with D possibly matching TRBD1 (6 bases). The V and J ends lost 4 bases and 5 bases respectively, with 15 bases between them. Germline CDR1 is PRHDT and CDR2 is FYEKMQ (reference sequence). The CDR3 loop spans 15 amino acids.

The V call is TRBV28, the J call TRBJ1-5, with 7 bases that match TRBD1. J was trimmed by 4 bases and V by 5 bases; bases with no gene match: 8. CDR3 length: 15 amino acids. Germline assignment: CDR1 MDHEN and CDR2 SYDVKM. The DNA of the CDR3 is TGTGCCAGCAGTCCCACAGGGGTGGTAAATCAGCCCCAGCATTTT. Its protein is CASSPTGVVNQPQHF.

This chain links TRBV5-7 with TRBJ2-3; 10 bases fit TRBD1. TRBV5-7 has ORF status, its function being uncertain. The CDR3 contains 17 residues. The trim removed 1 base at V and 2 bases at J, leaving 7 bases unmatched. CDR3 nucleotides: TGTGCCAGCAGCTTGAGGGCCGGGACAGGGGTCACAGATACGCAGTATTTT. Encoded protein: CASSLRAGTGVTDTQYF.

This clone was detected only a few times. V gene TRBV7-2 combines with J gene TRBJ2-7, with 9 bases fitting TRBD1. With V trimmed by 4 bases and J by 4 bases, 8 bases remained unmatched. The germline CDR1 and CDR2 sequences are SGHTA and FQGNSA. The CDR3 sequence is 15 residues long. The CDR3 nucleotides read TGTGCCAGCAGCTCTACAGGGGGCTACAAGTACGAGCAGTACTTC. The encoded protein is CASSSTGGYKYEQYF.

The gene calls are TRBV21-1 and TRBJ1-1; the D call in the table, TRBD1, was not verified against the DNA. TRBV21-1 is classified as a pseudogene. CDR3 length: 17 amino acids. CDR3 coding DNA: TGTGCCAGCAGCAAAGGAGTGGGGGACAGGGGGCTCACTGAAGCTTTCTTT. Its translation is CASSKGVGDRGLTEAFF.

The rearrangement uses TRBV30 and TRBJ1-1, with a tentative D call TRBD1 (5 bases). The CDR3 length is 14 residues. V shed 3 bases and J shed 0 bases, with 11 bases lying between them. Germline V lookup: CDR1 GTSNPN, CDR2 SVGIG (reference sequence). The CDR3 spells CAWSVGTLNTEAFF. Here the CDR3 DNA reads TGTGCCTGGAGCGTGGGGACCCTGAACACTGAAGCTTTCTTT.

The chain is built from TRBV2 and TRBJ1-6, with unresolved D. Germline CDR1 and CDR2: SNHLY and FYNNEI. There are 14 residues in the CDR3. Trimming shortened V by 2 bases and J by 6 bases, and 8 bases separated the two germline ends. For the CDR3, the DNA is TGTGCCAGCAGTGAATTGGCTGCTAATTCACCCCTCCACTTT. Translating it yields CASSELAANSPLHF.

The V call is TRBV3-1 (or the pseudogene TRBV3-2), the J call TRBJ1-5; 8 bases are a match to TRBD1. V was clipped by 4 bases and J by 11 bases; unmatched bases: 10. The CDR3 covers 14 residues. Germline values: CDR1 LGHDT, CDR2 YNNKEL (reference sequence). The CDR3 nucleotides read TGTGCCAGCAGCCTTGCGCAGGGGGCTGGTACCCAGCATTTT. Its protein is CASSLAQGAGTQHF.

V usage is TRBV12-3 or TRBV12-4 and J usage is TRBJ2-3; D is unresolved. With 5 bases removed from V and 8 bases from J, the gap between germline ends came to 14 bases. CDR3 length equals 13 residues. CDR3 protein: CASSLAPAVTQYF. CDR3 in DNA: TGTGCCAGCAGTCTCGCCCCCGCAGTTACGCAGTATTTT.

By sample fraction, this clone is medium-sized. The chain links TRBV7-3 to TRBJ2-5, with D unclear. The germline CDR1 and CDR2 sequences are SGHTA and FQGTGA. Trimming took off 6 bases at V and 5 bases at J, with 16 bases between the two ends. The CDR3 is made up of 14 amino acids. This CDR3 is CASSRHPETETQYF. CDR3 sequence (DNA): TGTGCCAGCAGTAGACACCCCGAGACCGAGACCCAGTACTTC.

This rearrangement joins TRBV4-2 to TRBJ2-1; weak D call: TRBD2 (6 bases). Germline assignment: CDR1 LGHNA and CDR2 YNFKEQ. The CDR3 has 16 residues. Trimming left V 4 bases short and J 4 bases short, with 17 bases between. The CDR3 sequence: CASSRPGLTNYNEQFF. The CDR3 DNA is TGTGCCAGCAGCCGACCGGGACTTACCAATTACAATGAGCAGTTCTTC.

The chain is built from TRBV18 and TRBJ2-2; TRBD2 agrees at 9 bases. The junction had 17 bases not matched to a gene; V was cut back by 7 bases and J by 2 bases. The CDR3 length is 19 residues. From germline, CDR1 is KGHSH and CDR2 LQKENI. The CDR3 nucleotides are TGTGCCAGCTTCACCGTGGCCTCAATGACTAGCGGAAACACCGGGGAGCTGTTTTTT. This translates into CASFTVASMTSGNTGELFF.

V gene TRBV5-5 combines with J gene TRBJ2-1; D gene ambiguous. Germline CDR1 SGHKS, CDR2 YYEKEE (reference sequence). V lost 4 bases and J lost 5, with 7 bases in between. This CDR3 has 12 amino acids. CDR3 sequence: CASSPLNNEQFF. The CDR3 bases are TGTGCCAGCAGCCCACTGAACAATGAGCAGTTCTTC.

This chain uses TRBV5-1 with TRBJ1-6; perhaps TRBD1 as D (5 bases). Germline lookup yields CDR1 SGHRS and CDR2 YFSETQ. The CDR3 is 15 residues long. With 4 bases removed from V and 5 bases from J, the gap between germline ends came to 13 bases. DNA for the CDR3: TGCGCCAGCAGCGTAACAGGCGATAATAATTCACCCCTCCACTTT. Encoded protein: CASSVTGDNNSPLHF.

This chain uses TRBV7-9 with TRBJ2-1; 7 bases align to TRBD2. CDR3 length equals 16 residues. Germline CDR1 SEHNR, CDR2 FQNEAQ (reference sequence). Losses at the gene ends were 7 bases for V and 2 bases for J; bases not matched to a gene: 11. CDR3 loop: CASTVGGSLAYNEQFF. The CDR3 coding sequence is TGTGCCAGCACCGTTGGCGGGAGTCTTGCCTACAATGAGCAGTTCTTC.

CDR3 bases: TGTGCCAGCAGGCCATCCTGGGGCGAGCAGTTCTTC. Translating gives CASRPSWGEQFF. The V and J genes are TRBV12-3 or TRBV12-4 and TRBJ2-1; possibly TRBD1 for D (5 bases). The CDR3 runs 12 residues. V dropped 6 bases and J dropped 10 bases, with 13 bases sitting between them.

This clone came up once. The chain employs TRBV6-5 and TRBJ2-2; D is undetermined. The germline gives CDR1 MNHEY, CDR2 SVGAGI. The CDR3 has 15 residues. The V end was cut by 3 bases, the J end by 5 bases, with 13 bases between. CDR3 residues: CASSYKIRETGELFF. The CDR3 DNA is TGTGCCAGCAGTTATAAAATTCGTGAGACCGGGGAGCTGTTTTTT.

This clone was detected only once. The V and J genes are TRBV7-2 and TRBJ2-2; 8 positions agree with TRBD2. The CDR3 loop spans 19 amino acids. J was trimmed by 6 bases and V by 2 bases; bases with no gene match: 17. The germline CDR1 and CDR2 sequences are SGHTA and FQGNSA. The CDR3: CASSLIWQVAGTGSGELFF. CDR3 in DNA: TGTGCCAGCAGCTTAATTTGGCAAGTAGCGGGGACGGGGTCCGGGGAGCTGTTTTTT.

The CDR3 sequence is CASSFFGPAESSYEQYF. The DNA of the CDR3 is TGCGCCAGCAGCTTCTTTGGCCCGGCGGAGAGCTCCTACGAGCAGTACTTC. V and J are TRBV5-1 and TRBJ2-7; D call uncertain. This CDR3 is 17 amino acids long. The germline V and J ends were trimmed by 2 bases and 0 bases, with 18 bases remaining between them. Germline loops: CDR1 SGHRS, CDR2 YFSETQ. Filled out from reference TRBV5-1 and TRBJ2-7, the complete variable domain reads KAGVTQTPRYLIKTRGQQVTLSCSPISGHRSVSWYQQTPGQGLQFLFEYFSETQRNKGNFPGRFSGRQFSNSRSEMNVSTLELGDSALYLCASSFFGPAESSYEQYFGPGTRLTVT.

The J gene is TRBJ1-2, the V gene TRBV7-9; TRBD1 is a possible D gene (6 bases). Germline CDR1 and CDR2: SEHNR and FQNEAQ (reference sequence). This CDR3 spans 13 amino acids. The germline V and J ends were trimmed by 5 bases and 8 bases, with 15 bases remaining between them. This CDR3 is CASSLPGVDGYTF. The CDR3 nucleotides are TGTGCCAGCAGCCTACCAGGGGTTGACGGCTACACCTTC.

The rearrangement joins TRBV19 to TRBJ2-1; 7 bases match TRBD1. CDR3 length equals 14 residues. V shed 9 bases, J shed 0 bases, and the junction held 5 bases outside the gene matches. Germline-derived CDR1 and CDR2 are LNHDA and SQIVND (reference sequence). The CDR3: CASNAGGSYNEQFF. CDR3 nucleotide sequence: TGTGCCAGCAATGCAGGGGGCTCCTACAATGAGCAGTTCTTC.

V and J are TRBV24-1 and TRBJ1-2; possible D gene TRBD1, 6 bases. The CDR3 is made up of 14 amino acids. Germline V gene sequence: CDR1 KGHDR, CDR2 SFDVKD. The germline V and J ends were trimmed by 3 bases and 6 bases, with 13 bases remaining between them. This chain's CDR3 is CATSDPGTLHGYTF. DNA for the CDR3: TGTGCCACCAGTGATCCCGGGACACTCCATGGCTACACCTTC.

This chain joins TRBV24-1 and TRBJ1-5; 8 nucleotides agree with TRBD1. Germline-derived CDR1 and CDR2 are KGHDR and SFDVKD. There are 15 residues in the CDR3. The trim removed 3 bases at V and 4 bases at J, leaving 4 bases unmatched. CDR3 sequence reads: CATSDTDRANQPQHF. In nucleotides, the CDR3 is TGTGCCACCAGTGATACGGACAGGGCAAATCAGCCCCAGCATTTT.